This T cell receptor beta chain was retrieved from a study of T cells after yellow fever vaccination. 5'RACE template switching generated TCR cDNA, adding a universal primer site and UMIs. TCRdb recomputed calls from the 5' RACE reads with MiXCR, one row per CDR3 protein. Of around 72,000 distinct CDR3 sequences listed, roughly 7% are singletons. Study outcomes and limitations: Primary-vaccination clones mostly resurfaced post-booster (96% CD4, more than 85% CD8).

Comments on this clonotype: Antigen unknown.

The CDR3 loop spans 12 amino acids. Trimming pared 7 bases from V and 3 bases from J, leaving 10 bases between. Looked up from germline, CDR1 is MNHEY and CDR2 is SVGEGT. The TCR was taken from a man aged 18 to 30 who received the YFV17D yellow fever vaccine. The starting material was CD8+ T cells sorted from PBMCs, obtained less than 11 days after the first yellow fever vaccination. The J gene is TRBJ2-7, the V gene TRBV6-2 or TRBV6-3; no firm D call. CDR3 region: CASTRSDYEQYF. The DNA of the CDR3 is TGTGCCAGCACCCGGTCGGACTACGAGCAGTACTTC.